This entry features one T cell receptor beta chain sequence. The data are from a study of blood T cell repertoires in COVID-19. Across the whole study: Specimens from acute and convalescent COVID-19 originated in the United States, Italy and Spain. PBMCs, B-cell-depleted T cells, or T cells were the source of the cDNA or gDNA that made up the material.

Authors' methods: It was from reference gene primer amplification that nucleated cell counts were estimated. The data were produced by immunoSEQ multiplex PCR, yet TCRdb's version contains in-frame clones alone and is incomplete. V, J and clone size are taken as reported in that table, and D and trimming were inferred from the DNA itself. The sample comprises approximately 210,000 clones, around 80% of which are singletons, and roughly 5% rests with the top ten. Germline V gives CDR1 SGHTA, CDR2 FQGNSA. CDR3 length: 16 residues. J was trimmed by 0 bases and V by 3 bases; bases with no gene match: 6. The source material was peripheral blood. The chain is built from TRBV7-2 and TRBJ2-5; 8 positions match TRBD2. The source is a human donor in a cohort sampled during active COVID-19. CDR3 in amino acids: CASSFSPSGYQETQYF. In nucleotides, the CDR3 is TGTGCCAGCAGCTTCAGCCCTAGCGGGTACCAAGAGACCCAGTACTTC.